This T cell receptor (beta chain) stems from a study of CDR3 diversity in severe acne. V gave up 4 bases and J gave up 6 bases; unmatched junction bases: 7. This CDR3 is 15 amino acids long. Per germline, CDR1 LNHDA and CDR2 SQIVND (reference sequence). MiXCR, applied by TCRdb to the PCR reads, yields one record per CDR3 protein. The repertoire holds more than 85,000 distinct CDR3 sequences, with roughly half as singletons. The material sequenced was blood. This clonotype originated in a male donor with acne. The rearrangement uses TRBV19 and TRBJ1-1, with 11 bases that match TRBD1. For the CDR3, the DNA is TGTGCCAGTAGTAATCTGGGACAGGGGGTACCTGAAGCTTTCTTT. Translating gives CASSNLGQGVPEAFF.